These T cell receptor beta chains were read from a single sample in a study of cytomegalovirus exposure and HLA in healthy donors. TCRdb's table, derived via immunoSEQ multiplex PCR, lists solely in-frame clones and lacks some. The table records 120,000 or so clones, over 70% of them present only once. Sequenced sample: PBMCs. These receptors were collected from a woman under 30 in good health and CMV-seronegative. The CDR3 runs from the conserved cysteine through the conserved F or W. A D gene is named only where the DNA matches it firmly. A row's size may be missing; if present it is once, few, many or a size class.

j_call,cdr3_length,clone_size,d_call,v_call,cdr3_aa,cdr3_nt
TRBJ2-5,17,-,TRBD2,TRBV9,CASSVGLAGGDQETQYF,TGTGCCAGCAGCGTAGGACTAGCGGGGGGCGACCAAGAGACCCAGTACTTC
TRBJ2-7,15,-,-,TRBV7-7,CASSLEVGEGYEQYF,TGTGCCAGCAGCTTAGAGGTAGGGGAAGGCTACGAGCAGTACTTC
TRBJ2-1,15,-,TRBD2,TRBV5-1,CASSPTSGGSNEQFF,TGCGCCAGCAGCCCAACTAGCGGGGGGTCAAATGAGCAGTTCTTC
TRBJ1-3,16,-,-,TRBV18,CASSSSTDPSANTIYF,TGTGCCAGCTCATCTTCGACAGACCCCTCAGCAAACACCATATATTTT
TRBJ2-5,13,-,-,TRBV5-6,CASSGQIQETQYF,TGTGCCAGCAGCGGACAGATCCAAGAGACCCAGTACTTC
TRBJ1-1,15,-,-,TRBV7-2,CASTWTRGTNTEAFF,TGTGCCAGCACTTGGACGCGGGGCACGAACACTGAAGCTTTCTTT
TRBJ2-5,12,once,-,TRBV5-6,CASSSSEETQYF,TGTGCCAGCAGCTCCTCCGAAGAGACCCAGTACTTC
TRBJ1-5,15,-,-,TRBV7-2,CASSFLLGAGQPQHF,TGTGCCAGCAGCTTTCTGTTGGGGGCTGGTCAGCCCCAGCATTTT
TRBJ2-7,15,once,-,TRBV6-5,CASSYSRRSSYEQYF,TGTGCCAGCAGTTACTCGAGGCGGTCTAGCTACGAGCAGTACTTC
TRBJ1-4,15,-,-,TRBV10-1,CASGPGMAGNEKLFF,TGCGCCAGCGGGCCCGGGATGGCAGGAAATGAAAAACTGTTTTTT
TRBJ2-2,16,few,TRBD1,TRBV6-4,CASSDSAGGSTGELFF,TGTGCCAGCAGTGACTCGGCAGGGGGCTCCACCGGGGAGCTGTTTTTT
TRBJ1-2,15,-,TRBD1,TRBV9,CASSGMGQAAYGYTF,TGTGCCAGCAGCGGGATGGGACAGGCGGCCTATGGCTACACCTTC
TRBJ2-7,14,-,-,TRBV19,CASSIGPEAYEQYF,TGTGCCAGTAGTATAGGGCCCGAAGCCTACGAGCAGTACTTC
TRBJ2-1,15,-,TRBD2,TRBV6-6,CASSSPPGGVNEQFF,TGTGCCAGCAGTTCCCCTCCGGGAGGTGTCAATGAGCAGTTCTTC
TRBJ1-2,14,-,-,TRBV19,CASSIRNSEVGYTF,TGTGCCAGTAGTATCCGTAACTCCGAGGTGGGCTACACCTTC
TRBJ2-7,13,-,-,TRBV7-8,CASSLWGEYEQYF,TGTGCCAGCAGCTTGTGGGGGGAATACGAGCAGTACTTC
TRBJ2-1,18,once,TRBD2,TRBV7-2,CASSLTLGLAGGWNEQFF,TGTGCCAGCAGCTTAACCCTGGGACTAGCGGGGGGGTGGAATGAGCAGTTCTTC